This T cell receptor beta chain is from a study of T cells after somatic rescue of genetic block. The V gene's germline CDR1 is SEHNR and CDR2 FQNEAQ (reference sequence). The CDR3 extends over 15 amino acids. With 7 bases removed from V and 4 bases from J, the gap between germline ends came to 19 bases. The assay was immunoSEQ multiplex PCR, and TCRdb's table has in-frame clones only and misses some. This table has roughly 120,000 clones, around nine tenths appearing once. The chain carries TRBV7-9 and TRBJ1-1; D is ambiguous. This clonotype was sampled from a woman younger than 30. What was sequenced was peripheral blood mononuclear cells (PBMCs). CDR3 sequence (DNA): TGTGCCAGCACCGGGTCCGAAGCAGGTATCACTGAAGCTTTCTTT. It codes for CASTGSEAGITEAFF. Full variable domain (outside the CDR3, taken from reference TRBV7-9 and TRBJ1-1): DTGVSQNPRHKITKRGQNVTFRCDPISEHNRLYWYRQTLGQGPEFLTYFQNEAQLEKSRLLSDRFSAERPKGSFSTLEIQRTEQGDSAMYLCASTGSEAGITEAFFGQGTRLTVV.